This T cell receptor beta chain was identified during a study of cytomegalovirus exposure and HLA in healthy donors. CDR1 and CDR2 from the germline V gene are GTSNPN and SVGIG (reference sequence). This CDR3 has 16 amino acids. Trimming removed 3 bases from V and 2 bases from J, with 14 bases in between. This clone was detected once. Its antigen is unknown. Healthy bone marrow donors made up the donor group. Study-wide points: A reported reduction in N-insertions relative to the 666-donor mean was seen in an Asian-associated ancestry cluster in a later analysis. The study carried out a later analysis of TCR beta sequences. It associated about 15,000 of them with specific HLA alleles at a false discovery rate of 0.05. TRBV6-2, TRBV6-3 and other indistinguishable V segments were excluded.

The PCR contained 60 Vbeta and 13 Jbeta primers. Sequenced by immunoSEQ multiplex PCR; TCRdb stores in-frame clones only, minus some. This table holds roughly 240,000 clones, more than 75% found once. What was sequenced was PBMCs. V and J are TRBV30 and TRBJ1-6, with a tentative D call TRBD1 (5 bases). The receptor comes from a girl aged 2-10 years in good health and CMV-seronegative. This chain's CDR3 is CAWSPEGFTYNSPLHF. As DNA, the CDR3 is TGTGCCTGGAGCCCGGAGGGGTTCACCTATAATTCACCCCTCCACTTT.